The 2 T cell receptor beta chains below all came from one sample that was sequenced in a study of T cells after yellow fever vaccination (dated by TCRdb to about 2019). Library prep was done by 5' RACE. TCRdb records Illumina NovaSeq 6000 as the sequencer. The public reads were reanalyzed by TCRdb: fastp trimming at Q25, MiXCR alignment, in-frame beta chains only. Here each entry gathers all rows of one CDR3 protein and keeps the most common genes and DNA. Recorded for this sample are a few hundred thousand distinct CDR3 sequences; around 3.6% of them occurred a single time. The biggest ten clones account for less than 25% of the sample. The treatment or condition label here, explained by the study, means: live attenuated yellow fever vaccine strain. The sample here was PBMCs, taken on the day of the yellow fever booster vaccination. These receptors all stem from a man younger than 35 who received the YFV17D yellow fever vaccine.

V is TRBV3-1 and J is TRBJ2-5; 11 bases map to TRBD1. With V trimmed by 4 bases and J by 5 bases, 15 bases remained unmatched. Germline values: CDR1 LGHDT, CDR2 YNNKEL (reference sequence). This CDR3 contains 18 residues. As DNA, the CDR3 is TGTGCCAGCAGCCCAGGACAGGGGGCTTGGATCTTCCGGGAGACCCAGTACTTC. Its translation is CASSPGQGAWIFRETQYF.

This clonotype was recorded a few times. The genes are TRBV3-1 and TRBJ2-3; TRBD1 is a possible D gene (5 bases). CDR3 size: 14 residues. CDR1 is LGHDT, CDR2 YNNKEL, per germline (reference sequence). V lost 6 bases and J lost 0, with 10 bases in between. The CDR3, as DNA: TGTGCCAGCAGGCTGACAGCTAGCACAGATACGCAGTATTTT. Translating gives CASRLTASTDTQYF.